This T cell receptor (beta chain) was identified during a study of T cell responses to AZD1222 COVID-19 vaccine (dated by TCRdb to the early 2020s). Context from the whole study: AZD1222 recipients with second doses at about 4 weeks or about 12 weeks were pooled, because spike-specific TCR depth and breadth did not differ between schedules. A total of 233 trial participants underwent TCR sequencing, of whom around 210 had received two doses of AZD1222 and about 26 had received two doses of the MenACWY control vaccine. Enrollment into the trials was organized by age into subgroups of 18-55, 56-69 and 70-plus years, and those subgroups contained approximately 150, 30 and 60 TCR-sequenced participants, respectively. Broader findings and caveats from the paper: The whole spike protein was spanned by vaccine-associated CD4 TCRs, and dominant responses were seen in regions 160-218 and 743-854. Because no day 14 peak-response samples were available, the repertoires could be characterized only after the peak T cell response. Participants were mostly white British, with more females than males. The authors suggested clonal diversity may have been underestimated. Epitopes outside the regions mutated in the B.1.351 and B.1.1.7 variants were reportedly recognized by nearly half of the unique spike-specific TCRs. Conclusions about previously exposed vaccinees were limited because only six or seven AZD1222 recipients were SARS-CoV-2 seropositive at baseline. The 56-69-year group was small, and its depth increase did not reach significance, likely because of low power. After two AZD1222 doses, spike-specific TCR breadth and depth were significantly higher than at day 0 and than in MenACWY recipients.

The CDR3 contains 16 residues, cysteine and phenylalanine counted. Of the read, only the CDR3 DNA is kept; its 48 bases are in frame from base 1. Compared with germline, V lacks 3 bases and J lacks 2 bases; bases without a gene match: 9. Sequences SNHLY (CDR1) and FYNNEI (CDR2) are obtained from the germline V gene. On this clone: Its antigen has not been determined. There are no base qualities to consult, and no much larger clone falls within one base.

The time point label on this specimen signifies: baseline before first vaccination. Vaccinee samples came from UK trials COV001 and COV002, including a single-blind randomized controlled phase 2/3 trial of AZD1222 (ChAdOx1 nCoV-19) in healthy adults. For TCRbeta chain sequencing, PBMC samples were collected from trial participants at day 0 and at day 28 after the second dose. The CDR3 regions of human TCRbeta chains were subjected to immunosequencing. The source study handled its data this way. TCRs in the repertoires were compared against a reference library of SARS-CoV-2-specific TCRs that had been generated with the MIRA antigen-specificity platform. Breadth was defined as the fraction of unique TCRs that were SARS-CoV-2-associated. Depth was defined as the fraction of total T cells that were SARS-CoV-2-associated. Each spike-specific TCR was assigned to its reactive spike region and to a CD4 or CD8 class using the MIRA data. Log10-transformed breadth and depth values were compared by one-way ANOVA with Sidak's multiple comparisons tests. As stored in TCRdb, this immuneACCESS dataset retains in-frame rearrangements with V and J assigned. A fraction of the clones does not appear; measured against another copy, unresolved V genes explain less than half of the discrepancy, and the remainder lacks a known reason. V, J and clone size reflect that table, while D and trimming were determined from the DNA. A total of around 120,000 clones appear in this sample, roughly 88% of them only once. The ten largest clones represent 4% to 5.5% of the sample.

The receptor comes from an adult in good health. Recombination connected TRBV2 to TRBJ1-2, with 7 central nucleotides matching TRBD1. The sample here was peripheral blood, taken on day 0 of AZD1222 vaccination. The CDR3: CASSDRDRRNNYGYTF. The nucleotide sequence is TGTGCCAGCAGTGATCGGGACAGACGAAACAACTATGGCTACACCTTC. Reference TRBV2 and TRBJ1-2 proteins supply the regions before and after the CDR3; the full variable domain is: EPEVTQTPSHQVTQMGQEVILRCVPISNHLYFYWYRQILGQKVEFLVSFYNNEISEKSEIFDDQFSVERPDGSNFTLKIRSTKLEDSAMYFCASSDRDRRNNYGYTFGSGTRLTVV.